The 29 T cell receptor beta chains in this list originate from one sample, sequenced in a study of T cell repertoires in cytomegalovirus infection. TCRdb analysed the reads with MiXCR anew, one entry per CDR3 protein. The data show hundreds of thousands of distinct CDR3 sequences, about two fifths seen once. For these receptors, no antigen is known. The specimen was cultured PBMCs, collected from culture after CMV antigen stimulation. The receptors here all came from a human donor in good health (CMV status not recorded). Some clones in this sample may be carry-over from other donors' samples.

The J gene is TRBJ2-1, the V gene TRBV11-3, with 7 bases aligning to TRBD2. The V and J ends lost 3 bases and 7 bases, in that order; junction bases with no gene match: 9. Germline V gives CDR1 SGHNT, CDR2 YENEEA. This CDR3 spans 15 amino acids. CDR3 sequence: CASSLGGRASNEQFF. Here the CDR3 DNA reads TGTGCCAGCAGCTTGGGGGGGAGGGCCAGTAATGAGCAGTTCTTC. Drawing the rest from reference TRBV11-3 and TRBJ2-1, the complete variable domain is EAGVVQSPRYKIIEKKQPVAFWCNPISGHNTLYWYLQNLGQGPELLIRYENEEAVDDSQLPKDRFSAERLKGVDSTLKIQPAELGDSAVYLCASSLGGRASNEQFFGPGTRLTVL.

V gene TRBV28 combines with J gene TRBJ1-5; D possibly corresponds to TRBD1 (6 bases). The CDR3 spans 16 residues. Trimming cost V 7 bases and J 0 bases, with 16 bases left between them. Germline V gene lookup returns CDR1 MDHEN and CDR2 SYDVKM. The CDR3 DNA follows: TGTGCCAGCACCTCGGGACATTCTTATAGCAATCAGCCCCAGCATTTT. Protein sequence: CASTSGHSYSNQPQHF.

This clonotype was found many times. The rearrangement uses TRBV7-2 and TRBJ2-6; 7 nucleotides agree with TRBD1. Germline V gene lookup returns CDR1 SGHTA and CDR2 FQGNSA. The CDR3 runs 18 residues. V trimming: 5 bases; J trimming: 0 bases; junction bases outside the gene matches: 10. For the CDR3, the DNA is TGTGCCAGCAGCCGGACAGGAGCAACCCTCTCTGGGGCCAACGTCCTGACTTTC. It encodes CASSRTGATLSGANVLTF. Based on the CDR3 plus reference TRBV7-2 and TRBJ2-6, the full variable domain is GAGVSQSPSNKVTEKGKDVELRCDPISGHTALYWYRQSLGQGLEFLIYFQGNSAPDKSGLPSDRFSAERTGGSVSTLTIQRTQQEDSAVYLCASSRTGATLSGANVLTFGAGSRLTVL.

The CDR3 sequence is CASSYGPWEAFF. The CDR3 DNA sequence: TGTGCCAGCAGTTACGGCCCCTGGGAAGCTTTCTTT. The V call is TRBV6-6, the J call TRBJ1-1; unclear D gene. Germline lookup yields CDR1 MNHNY and CDR2 SVGAGI (reference sequence). There are 12 residues in the CDR3. The V and J ends lost 2 bases and 8 bases respectively, with 9 bases between them.

The genes are TRBV7-4 and TRBJ2-1, with D possibly matching TRBD2 (6 bases). The CDR3 is made up of 16 amino acids. CDR1 is SGHVT and CDR2 is SQSDAQ in the germline V gene. The ends were cut back, 7 bases at V and 7 bases at J, with 23 bases in the middle. CDR3: CASIPTWGPRENEQFF. Here the CDR3 DNA reads TGTGCCAGCATTCCAACGTGGGGACCTCGGGAGAATGAGCAGTTCTTC.

This chain joins TRBV4-1 and TRBJ2-1, with TRBD1 matching 10 bases. CDR1 MGHRA and CDR2 YSYEKL come from the germline V gene. The CDR3 spans 17 residues. With 3 bases clipped from V and 8 bases from J, the junction kept 13 bases outside the gene matches. The CDR3 reads CASSHPGGTGVIHEQFF. CDR3 sequence (DNA): TGCGCCAGCAGCCACCCAGGGGGGACAGGGGTAATCCATGAGCAGTTCTTC.

Details on this clonotype: This CDR3 fails to terminate in the conserved phenylalanine or tryptophan, so it likely reflects a read error. The gene calls are TRBV7-2 and TRBJ2-1, with TRBD2 matching 11 bases. Trimming at V came to 4 bases and at J to 8 bases, leaving 10 bases not matched to a gene. From germline, CDR1 is SGHTA and CDR2 FQGNSA. CDR3 length: 16 residues. The CDR3, as DNA: TGTGCCAGCAGCTCCGGGACTAGCGGAGGAACGGATGAGCAGTTCTAC. It is translated as CASSSGTSGGTDEQFY.

The table lists this clonotype with a count of one. This chain connects TRBV6-5 to TRBJ1-5, with D unresolved. This CDR3 is 13 amino acids long. Germline-derived CDR1 and CDR2 are MNHEY and SVGAGI. Trimming took 0 bases from V and 9 from J, leaving 9 bases between them. The CDR3 bases are TGTGCCAGCAGTTACTCAGAGGGTGGGCCCCAGCATTTT. Protein: CASSYSEGGPQHF.

The gene calls are TRBV10-3 and TRBJ2-3, with a tentative D call TRBD2 (5 bases). The germline V gene has CDR1 ENHRY and CDR2 SYGVKD. Trimming pared 8 bases from V and 0 bases from J, leaving 12 bases between. This CDR3 comprises 14 residues. The CDR3 nucleotides read TGTGCCATCGCCGGGATCGCTAGCACAGATACGCAGTATTTT. Translation gives CAIAGIASTDTQYF.

The chain is built from TRBV10-3 and TRBJ2-7; the match to TRBD1 covers 10 bases. Looked up from germline, CDR1 is ENHRY and CDR2 is SYGVKD. CDR3 size: 15 residues. V lost 4 bases, J lost 5 bases, and 8 bases stayed unmatched. CDR3 DNA: TGTGCCATCAGTGGGACGGGACAGGGGTACCACGAGCAGTACTTC. This translates into CAISGTGQGYHEQYF.

The chain uses TRBV2 and TRBJ1-4; no clear D. This CDR3 contains 13 residues. Trimming left V 4 bases short and J 10 bases short, with 13 bases between. The germline V gene encodes CDR1 SNHLY and CDR2 FYNNEI. DNA of the CDR3: TGTGCCAGCAGTGCCGGGCGCCATGGAAAACTGTTTTTT. It codes for CASSAGRHGKLFF.

V gene TRBV9 combines with J gene TRBJ2-1, with unresolved D. Germline V CDR1 and CDR2: SGDLS, YYNGEE. The V end lost 0 bases, the J end lost 7 bases, and 5 bases lay between the germline ends. The CDR3 runs 12 residues. CDR3 nucleotides: TGTGCCAGCAGCGTAGCCTTGAATGAGCAGTTCTTC. As protein: CASSVALNEQFF.

This chain joins TRBV29-1 and TRBJ2-7; 8 nucleotides line up with TRBD2. CDR3 size: 13 residues. CDR1 SQVTM and CDR2 ANQGSEA come from the germline V gene. Unmatched junction bases numbered 8, after V lost 6 bases and J lost 4 bases. CDR3 nucleotides: TGCAGCGTCGAAAGCGGGAGCGAATACGAGCAGTACTTC. Translating it yields CSVESGSEYEQYF.

This clonotype has more than one count but fewer than ten. The chain carries TRBV6-6 and TRBJ1-5; D remains ambiguous. The V and J ends lost 3 bases and 9 bases respectively, with 18 bases between them. Germline CDR1 reads MNHNY; CDR2 reads SVGAGI (reference sequence). This CDR3 is 15 amino acids long. This CDR3 is CASSYQATSRRPQHF. The CDR3 DNA reads as TGTGCCAGCAGTTATCAGGCAACCTCCCGTAGGCCCCAGCATTTT.

This clonotype came up a few times. The chain has TRBV7-2 and TRBJ2-1; D unresolved. Germline assignment: CDR1 SGHTA and CDR2 FQGNSA. The CDR3 extends over 16 amino acids. Trimming removed 3 bases from V and 0 bases from J, with 12 bases in between. DNA for the CDR3: TGTGCCAGCAGCTTCGCGGCCTCGAGCTCCTACAATGAGCAGTTCTTC. This translates into CASSFAASSSYNEQFF.

This clonotype came up a few times. The chain employs TRBV4-1 and TRBJ1-5, with 12 positions matching TRBD1. The V segment lost 0 bases and the J segment 5 bases; nucleotides outside the gene matches: 2. The CDR3 is made up of 16 amino acids. CDR1 MGHRA and CDR2 YSYEKL come from the germline V gene. The CDR3 sequence: CASSQEGQGAHQPQHF. The CDR3 coding sequence is TGCGCCAGCAGCCAAGAGGGACAGGGGGCTCATCAGCCCCAGCATTTT.

The chain employs TRBV7-2 and TRBJ2-1; 8 positions match TRBD2. V lost 3 bases, J lost 9 bases, and 7 bases stayed unmatched. This CDR3 contains 14 residues. In germline, CDR1 is SGHTA, CDR2 FQGNSA. The CDR3 sequence: CASSFYGRASEQFF. CDR3 coding DNA: TGTGCCAGCAGCTTTTACGGGAGGGCAAGTGAGCAGTTCTTC. Together with reference TRBV7-2 and TRBJ2-1, the CDR3 gives the full variable domain: GAGVSQSPSNKVTEKGKDVELRCDPISGHTALYWYRQSLGQGLEFLIYFQGNSAPDKSGLPSDRFSAERTGGSVSTLTIQRTQQEDSAVYLCASSFYGRASEQFFGPGTRLTVL.

This clonotype occurred a few times. This chain uses TRBV7-9 with TRBJ2-1; 13 bases are shared with TRBD2. Germline V gives CDR1 SEHNR, CDR2 FQNEAQ (reference sequence). CDR3 length: 15 residues. J gave up 10 bases and V 6 bases, and 9 bases lay outside the gene matches. CDR3: CASSPGTSGAGEQFF. CDR3 coding DNA: TGTGCCAGCAGTCCCGGGACTAGCGGGGCAGGGGAGCAGTTCTTC.

V and J are TRBV28 and TRBJ2-3; 10 positions match TRBD2. V lost 3 bases and J lost 6; bases outside the gene matches: 9. Looked up from germline, CDR1 is MDHEN and CDR2 is SYDVKM. CDR3 length equals 16 residues. The CDR3 reads CASSLGVAGGHDTQYF. The CDR3 coding sequence is TGTGCCAGCAGTTTGGGGGTAGCGGGGGGCCATGATACGCAGTATTTT.

This clonotype was detected only once. The V call is TRBV12-5, the J call TRBJ2-5; possible D gene TRBD2, 5 bases. The V gene lost 3 bases and the J gene lost 0 bases, with 14 bases spanning the gap. CDR3 length equals 16 residues. From germline, CDR1 is LGHNT and CDR2 FRNRAP. The CDR3 sequence is CASGFSGSVDQETQYF. In DNA form, the CDR3 reads TGTGCTAGTGGTTTCTCTGGGAGCGTCGACCAAGAGACCCAGTACTTC.

The chain employs TRBV7-2 and TRBJ2-1; 12 bases map to TRBD1. The germline gives CDR1 SGHTA, CDR2 FQGNSA. The CDR3 has 15 amino acids. Unmatched junction bases numbered 8, after V lost 6 bases and J lost 8 bases. The CDR3 here is CASSSPGQGAYEQFF. Written as DNA, the CDR3 is TGTGCCAGCAGTAGTCCGGGACAGGGGGCTTATGAGCAGTTCTTC.

This clonotype was seen a handful of times. CDR3 in DNA: TGTGCCAGCAGCTTAGATAGACTAGTCAATGAGCAGTTCTTC. Translation gives CASSLDRLVNEQFF. V usage is TRBV11-3 and J usage is TRBJ2-1; TRBD2 is a possible D gene (6 bases). Trimming stripped 0 bases from V and 6 bases from J, with 9 bases between. The CDR3 is made up of 14 amino acids. Germline lookup yields CDR1 SGHNT and CDR2 YENEEA.

V and J are TRBV20-1 and TRBJ2-1; no clear D gene. Germline V gene data show CDR1 as DFQATT and CDR2 as SNEGSKA (reference sequence). Deletions cut 4 bases from V and 3 bases from J, with 10 bases between. This CDR3 spans 13 amino acids. The CDR3 sequence: CSANYGYYNEQFF. The DNA of the CDR3 is TGCAGTGCTAATTATGGCTACTACAATGAGCAGTTCTTC.

Only a few counts were recorded for this clonotype. The rearrangement links TRBV12-3 or TRBV12-4 to TRBJ1-6; tentatively, D is TRBD1 (6 bases). The ends were cut back, 6 bases at V and 9 bases at J, with 18 bases in the middle. The CDR3 loop spans 15 amino acids. The CDR3: CASRTGGGWRSPLHF. Here the CDR3 DNA reads TGTGCCAGCAGGACGGGAGGGGGGTGGCGTTCACCCCTCCACTTT.

The genes are TRBV27 and TRBJ2-3, with unresolved D. This CDR3 is built from 13 residues. Trimming removed 4 bases from V and 2 bases from J, with 7 bases in between. Germline CDR1 reads MNHEY; CDR2 reads SMNVEV (reference sequence). The CDR3 sequence: CASSSELTDTQYF. The DNA of the CDR3 is TGTGCCAGCAGTTCTGAACTCACAGATACGCAGTATTTT.

This clonotype has just a few counts. The chain employs TRBV19 and TRBJ2-1; no clear D gene. Trimming stripped 9 bases from V and 2 bases from J, with 17 bases between. There are 15 residues in the CDR3. The V gene's germline CDR1 is LNHDA and CDR2 SQIVND (reference sequence). The CDR3 DNA sequence: TGTGCCAGCCGGCCCGGGCAGTCTACCTACAATGAGCAGTTCTTC. Translation gives CASRPGQSTYNEQFF.

This chain connects TRBV6-1 to TRBJ2-7; D is uncertain. CDR1 MNHNS and CDR2 SASEGT come from the germline V gene. Trimming removed 8 bases from V and 2 bases from J, with 19 bases in between. The CDR3 runs to 15 residues. The CDR3, as DNA: TGTGCCAGCCTCAACCCCCGATCCGGCCCCTACGAGCAGTACTTC. It is translated as CASLNPRSGPYEQYF.

This chain joins TRBV6-2 or TRBV6-3 and TRBJ1-3; D is undetermined. Germline-derived CDR1 and CDR2 are MNHEY and SVGEGT. Trimming left V 2 bases short and J 10 bases short, with 12 bases between. The CDR3 sequence is 13 residues long. CDR3 DNA: TGTGCCAGCAGTTACGGCAGACCGGATACCATATATTTT. The encoded protein is CASSYGRPDTIYF.

The chain joins TRBV7-9 to TRBJ2-7; maybe TRBD1 (5 bases). Trimming stripped 3 bases from V and 4 bases from J, with 10 bases between. The CDR3 is 13 residues long. The V gene's germline CDR1 is SEHNR and CDR2 FQNEAQ (reference sequence). CDR3: CASSFRADYEQYF. CDR3 DNA: TGTGCCAGCAGCTTCAGGGCCGATTACGAGCAGTACTTC.